This T cell receptor beta chain comes out of a study of T cell responses to AZD1222 COVID-19 vaccine. Study conclusions and caveats: Just a handful of people given AZD1222 tested seropositive at baseline. Vaccination with two AZD1222 doses was followed by a rise in Spike-specific TCR breadth and depth.

This clone was seen ten or more times. Its antigen is not known. CDR1 and CDR2 (germline): SGDLS, YYNGEE. The CDR3 has 15 amino acids. V gave up 0 bases and J gave up 0 bases, with 9 bases separating them. Only in-frame clones appear in the TCRdb table, and some are missing; sequencing was by immunoSEQ multiplex PCR. Here the sample spans 44,000 or so clones, over 80% being singletons. This receptor was identified in an adult in good health. The rearrangement joins TRBV9 to TRBJ1-1; D is ambiguous. Here the sequenced sample was peripheral blood, taken on day 0 of AZD1222 vaccination. CDR3 in amino acids: CASSVGPVLNTEAFF. The CDR3 nucleotides are TGTGCCAGCAGCGTAGGCCCAGTCCTGAACACTGAAGCTTTCTTT.